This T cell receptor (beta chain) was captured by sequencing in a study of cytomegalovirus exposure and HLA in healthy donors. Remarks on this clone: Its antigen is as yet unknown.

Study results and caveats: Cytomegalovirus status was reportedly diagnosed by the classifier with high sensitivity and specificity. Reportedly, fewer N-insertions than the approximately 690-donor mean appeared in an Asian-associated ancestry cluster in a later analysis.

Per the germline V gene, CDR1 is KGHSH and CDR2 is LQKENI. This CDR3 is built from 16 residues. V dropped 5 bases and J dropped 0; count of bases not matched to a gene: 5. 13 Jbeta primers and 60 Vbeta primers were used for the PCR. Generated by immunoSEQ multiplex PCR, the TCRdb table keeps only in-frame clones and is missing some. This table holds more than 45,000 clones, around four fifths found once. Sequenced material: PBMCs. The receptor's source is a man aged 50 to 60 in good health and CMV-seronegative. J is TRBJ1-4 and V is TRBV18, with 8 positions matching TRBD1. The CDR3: CASSAHRGSTNEKLFF. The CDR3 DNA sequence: TGTGCCAGCTCAGCGCACAGGGGGTCAACTAATGAAAAACTGTTTTTT.